This TCR beta chain was sequenced in a study of CD8+CD57+ T cells in acquired aplastic anemia. Study observations and caveats: Patients and controls shared twenty-nine CD8+ CDR3 sequences, highly expressed in patients.

Patients sequenced had flow cytometry evidence of CD8+CD57+ cell expansion. Profiling of TCR beta VDJ combinations and CDR3 sequences used genomic DNA as template. TCRdb fed the reads into MiXCR, producing one record per CDR3 protein. The top ten hold roughly 1.2% of the sample, which has about 180,000 distinct CDR3 sequences, 40% to 55% seen once. The CDR3 contains 15 residues. Germline values: CDR1 LNHDA, CDR2 SQIVND (reference sequence). V was clipped by 5 bases and J by 4 bases; unmatched bases: 7. Of note for this clonotype: Antigen: not known.

This sequence joins TRBV19 and TRBJ2-5, with 10 bases fitting TRBD1. The sequencing sample was made of sorted CD4+, CD8+, or CD8+CD57+ T cells (not recorded which) from PBMCs. The TCR sequence derives from a human donor with aplastic anemia. The CDR3 is CASSAQTGGTETQYF. The CDR3 DNA sequence: TGTGCCAGTAGTGCCCAGACAGGGGGCACAGAGACCCAGTACTTC.